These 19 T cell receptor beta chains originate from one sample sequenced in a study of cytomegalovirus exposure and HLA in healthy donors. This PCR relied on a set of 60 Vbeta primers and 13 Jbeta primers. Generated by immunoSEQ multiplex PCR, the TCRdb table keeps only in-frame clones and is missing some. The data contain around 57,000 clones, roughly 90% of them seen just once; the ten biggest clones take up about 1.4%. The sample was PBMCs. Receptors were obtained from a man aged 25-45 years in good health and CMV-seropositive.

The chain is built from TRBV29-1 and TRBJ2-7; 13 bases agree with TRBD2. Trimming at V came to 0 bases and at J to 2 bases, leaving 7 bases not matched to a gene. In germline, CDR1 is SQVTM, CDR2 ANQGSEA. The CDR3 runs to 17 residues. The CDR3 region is CSVEDLEGTSGTYEQYF. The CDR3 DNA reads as TGCAGCGTTGAAGACCTAGAAGGGACTAGCGGGACCTACGAGCAGTACTTC.

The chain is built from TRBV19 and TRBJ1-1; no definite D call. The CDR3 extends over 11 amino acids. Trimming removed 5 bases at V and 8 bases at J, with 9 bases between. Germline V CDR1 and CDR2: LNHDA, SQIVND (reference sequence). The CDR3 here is CASSEGREAFF. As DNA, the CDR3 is TGTGCCAGTAGTGAGGGCAGGGAAGCTTTCTTT.

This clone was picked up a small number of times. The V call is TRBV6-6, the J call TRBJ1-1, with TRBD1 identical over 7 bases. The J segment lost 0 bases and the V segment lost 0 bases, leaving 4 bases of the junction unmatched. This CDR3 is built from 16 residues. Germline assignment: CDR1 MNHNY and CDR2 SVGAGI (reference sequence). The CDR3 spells CASSYSPDRVNTEAFF. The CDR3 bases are TGTGCCAGCAGTTACTCCCCCGACAGGGTGAACACTGAAGCTTTCTTT.

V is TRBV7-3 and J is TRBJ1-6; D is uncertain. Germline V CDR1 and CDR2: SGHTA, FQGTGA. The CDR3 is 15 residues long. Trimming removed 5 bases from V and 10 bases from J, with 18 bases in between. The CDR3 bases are TGTGCCAGCAGCCCCCGGGGAGGGATCGGGTCACCCCTCCACTTT. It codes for CASSPRGGIGSPLHF.

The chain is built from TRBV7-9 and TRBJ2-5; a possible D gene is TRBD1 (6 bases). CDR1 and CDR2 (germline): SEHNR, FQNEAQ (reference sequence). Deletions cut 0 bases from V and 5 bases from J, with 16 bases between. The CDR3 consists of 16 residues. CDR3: CASSLAGADSSETQYF. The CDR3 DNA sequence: TGTGCCAGCAGCTTAGCGGGAGCGGACAGTTCCGAGACCCAGTACTTC.

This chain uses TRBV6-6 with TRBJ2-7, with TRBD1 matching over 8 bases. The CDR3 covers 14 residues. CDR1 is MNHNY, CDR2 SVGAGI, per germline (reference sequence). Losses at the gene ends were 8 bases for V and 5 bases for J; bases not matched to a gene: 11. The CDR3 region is CASGRDRSVDEQYF. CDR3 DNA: TGTGCCAGCGGCCGGGACAGGAGCGTCGACGAGCAGTACTTC.

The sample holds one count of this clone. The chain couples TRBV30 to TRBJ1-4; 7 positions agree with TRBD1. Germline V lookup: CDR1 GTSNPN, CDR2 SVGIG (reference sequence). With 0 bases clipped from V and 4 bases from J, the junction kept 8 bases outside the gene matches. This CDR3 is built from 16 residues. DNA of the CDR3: TGTGCCTGGAGTGTAGCAGGGGGAGGCCGTAATGAAAAACTGTTTTTT. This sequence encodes CAWSVAGGGRNEKLFF. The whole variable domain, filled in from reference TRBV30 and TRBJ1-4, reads SQTIHQWPATLVQPVGSPLSLECTVEGTSNPNLYWYRQAAGRGLQLLFYSVGIGQISSEVPQNLSASRPQDRQFILSSKKLLLSDSGFYLCAWSVAGGGRNEKLFFGSGTQLSVL.

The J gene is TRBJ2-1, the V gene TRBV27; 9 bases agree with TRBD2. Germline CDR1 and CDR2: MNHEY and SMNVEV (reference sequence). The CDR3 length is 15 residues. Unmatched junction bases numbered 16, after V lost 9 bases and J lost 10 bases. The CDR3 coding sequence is TGTGCCAGTCGCCAGCCGGGACTAGCCCTCAGGGAGCAGTTCTTC. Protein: CASRQPGLALREQFF.

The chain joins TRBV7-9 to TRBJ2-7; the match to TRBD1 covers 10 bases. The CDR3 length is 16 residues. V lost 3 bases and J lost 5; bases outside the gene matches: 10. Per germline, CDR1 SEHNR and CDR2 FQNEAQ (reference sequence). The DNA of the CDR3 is TGTGCCAGCAGCTTCGGTGACAGGGGGCGCGAAAACGAGCAGTACTTC. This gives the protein CASSFGDRGRENEQYF.

The CDR3 spells CASSIGRNNEQFF. CDR3 coding DNA: TGTGCCAGTAGTATAGGGAGGAACAATGAGCAGTTCTTC. V gene TRBV19 combines with J gene TRBJ2-1; TRBD2 might be the D (5 bases). The CDR3 consists of 13 residues. The germline V gene encodes CDR1 LNHDA and CDR2 SQIVND (reference sequence). Between the trimmed V and J ends, which lost 1 base and 5 bases, there was a span of 6 bases.

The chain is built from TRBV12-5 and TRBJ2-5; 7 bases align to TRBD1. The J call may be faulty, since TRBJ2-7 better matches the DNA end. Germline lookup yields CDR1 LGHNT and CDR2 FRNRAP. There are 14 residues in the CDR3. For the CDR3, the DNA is TGTGCTAGTCTATTGACAGGGAGCTCCTACGAGCAGTACTTC. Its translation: CASLLTGSSYEQYF.

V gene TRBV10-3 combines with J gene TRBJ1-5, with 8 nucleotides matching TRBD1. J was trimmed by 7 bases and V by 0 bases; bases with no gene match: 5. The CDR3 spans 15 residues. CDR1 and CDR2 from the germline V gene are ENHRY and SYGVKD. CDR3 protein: CAISESQGAGQPQHF. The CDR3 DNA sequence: TGTGCCATCAGTGAGTCCCAGGGGGCAGGACAGCCCCAGCATTTT.

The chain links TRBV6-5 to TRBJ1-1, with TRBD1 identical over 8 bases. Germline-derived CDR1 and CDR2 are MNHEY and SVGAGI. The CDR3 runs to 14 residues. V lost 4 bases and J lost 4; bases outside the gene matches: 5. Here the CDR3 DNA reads TGTGCCAGCAGTTCACAGGGGGGGATCACTGAAGCTTTCTTT. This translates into CASSSQGGITEAFF.

The CDR3 nucleotides are TGTGCCAGCTCACCGAATGTGGGGACAGGGGAGTCCGGTTTGAACGAGCAGTACTTC. This translates into CASSPNVGTGESGLNEQYF. The chain combines TRBV18 with TRBJ2-7, with 10 bases identical to TRBD1. Germline trimming cut 3 bases from V and 5 bases from J; bases unmatched to any gene: 19. Germline V gene lookup returns CDR1 KGHSH and CDR2 LQKENI. The CDR3 covers 19 residues.

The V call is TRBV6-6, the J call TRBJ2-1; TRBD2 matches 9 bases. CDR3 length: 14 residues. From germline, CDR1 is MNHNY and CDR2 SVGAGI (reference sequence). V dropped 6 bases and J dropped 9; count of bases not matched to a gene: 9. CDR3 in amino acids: CASRTSGRSGEQFF. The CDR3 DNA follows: TGTGCCAGCAGGACTAGCGGTAGGTCTGGTGAGCAGTTCTTC.

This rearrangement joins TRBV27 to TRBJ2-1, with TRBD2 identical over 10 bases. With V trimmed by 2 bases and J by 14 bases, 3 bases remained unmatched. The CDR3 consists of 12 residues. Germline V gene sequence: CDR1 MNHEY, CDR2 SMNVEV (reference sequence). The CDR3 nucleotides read TGTGCCAGCAGTTTACTAGCGGGAGAGGAGTTCTTC. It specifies CASSLLAGEEFF.

The CDR3 region is CASSVTGGSEKLFF. The CDR3 DNA sequence: TGTGCCAGCAGTGTTACAGGGGGCAGTGAAAAACTGTTTTTT. The rearrangement uses TRBV28 and TRBJ1-4; 9 nucleotides agree with TRBD1. The V segment lost 5 bases and the J segment 7 bases; nucleotides outside the gene matches: 5. Germline CDR1 reads MDHEN; CDR2 reads SYDVKM. CDR3 size: 14 residues.

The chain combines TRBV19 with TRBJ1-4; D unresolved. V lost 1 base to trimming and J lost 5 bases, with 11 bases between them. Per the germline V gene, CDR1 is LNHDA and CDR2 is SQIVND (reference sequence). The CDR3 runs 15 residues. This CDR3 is CASSIAVGENEKLFF. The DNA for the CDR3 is TGTGCCAGTAGTATAGCCGTAGGAGAGAATGAAAAACTGTTTTTT.

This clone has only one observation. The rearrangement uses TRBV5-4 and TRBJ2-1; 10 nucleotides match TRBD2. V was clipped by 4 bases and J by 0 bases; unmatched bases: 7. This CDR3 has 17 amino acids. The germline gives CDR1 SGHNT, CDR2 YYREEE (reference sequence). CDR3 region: CASSPPSGSDSYNEQFF. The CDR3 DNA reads TGTGCCAGCAGCCCTCCTAGCGGGAGTGACTCCTACAATGAGCAGTTCTTC.